This T cell receptor beta chain was captured by sequencing in a study of blood T cell repertoires in COVID-19. Turning to the study itself: Material from acute and convalescent COVID-19 was sourced from the United States, Italy and Spain.

The authors' processing: Quantification of nucleated cells was approximated via reference gene primer amplification. Some clones are missing from TCRdb's copy, which holds only in-frame ones; the method was immunoSEQ multiplex PCR. Clonal size and the V and J genes are those of that table, whereas D and trimming came from the DNA. Of 200,000 to 250,000 clones listed, roughly 88% are singletons. This CDR3 comprises 15 residues. Trimming pared 6 bases from V and 0 bases from J, leaving 13 bases between. Germline V gene sequence: CDR1 SGHNT, CDR2 YYREEE (reference sequence). Seattle's cohort entered during active infection and was followed longitudinally.

The gene calls are TRBV5-4 and TRBJ1-3; D might be TRBD1 (6 bases). This receptor was identified in a woman of 80 years or more with COVID-19, enrolled during active disease. Sequencing used peripheral blood. The chain's CDR3 is CASKPDSLSGNTIYF. The CDR3 DNA sequence: TGTGCCAGCAAACCGGACAGCCTCTCTGGAAACACCATATATTTT.